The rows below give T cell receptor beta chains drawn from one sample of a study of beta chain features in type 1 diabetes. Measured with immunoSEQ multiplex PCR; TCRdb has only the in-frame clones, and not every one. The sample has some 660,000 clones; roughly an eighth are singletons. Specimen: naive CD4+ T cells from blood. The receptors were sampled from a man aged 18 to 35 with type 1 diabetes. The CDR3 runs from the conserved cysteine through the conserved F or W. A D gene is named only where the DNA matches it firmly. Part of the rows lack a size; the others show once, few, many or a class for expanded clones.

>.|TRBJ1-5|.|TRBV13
TGTGCCAGACCTGCCGGGAGGGGAACTAATCAGCCCCAGCATTTT
CARPAGRGTNQPQHF
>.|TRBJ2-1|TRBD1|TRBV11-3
TGTGCCAGCGGTACCCGACAGGGTCAGGGTGAGCAGTTCTTC
CASGTRQGQGEQFF
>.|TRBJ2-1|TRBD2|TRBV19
TGTGCCAGTAGTATCTTAGGGACTAGCGGGAGTGGTGAGCAGTTCTTC
CASSILGTSGSGEQFF
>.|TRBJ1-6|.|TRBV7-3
TGTGCCAGCAGCTTAAGGCGCAGGGGCAATTCACCCCTCCACTTT
CASSLRRRGNSPLHF
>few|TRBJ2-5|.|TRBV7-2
TGTGCCAGCAGCCCTGACAGAAGCCAAGAGACCCAGTACTTC
CASSPDRSQETQYF
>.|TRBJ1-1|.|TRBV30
TGTGCCTGGAGTAACTCGAACACTGAAGCTTTCTTT
CAWSNSNTEAFF
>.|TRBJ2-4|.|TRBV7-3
TGTGCCAGCAGCTTAAATGAGGGAAACATTCAGTACTTC
CASSLNEGNIQYF
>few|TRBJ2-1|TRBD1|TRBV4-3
TGCGCCAGCAGCCAAGGGTGGACAGGGAGAAAATTTTACAATGAGCAGTTCTTC
CASSQGWTGRKFYNEQFF
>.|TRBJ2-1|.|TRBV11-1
TGTGCCAGCAGCCCCCCCCGGGGGTTGGATGAGCAGTTCTTC
CASSPPRGLDEQFF
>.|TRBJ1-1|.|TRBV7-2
TGTGCCAGCAGCTTATTGGGGAGGCACACTGAAGCTTTCTTT
CASSLLGRHTEAFF
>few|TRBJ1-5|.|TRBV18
TGTGCCAGCTCGCCAGGGACCGGGGATATTCAGCCCCAGCATTTT
CASSPGTGDIQPQHF
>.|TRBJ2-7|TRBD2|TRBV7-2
TGTGCCAGCAGCCCGGGACTAGCGGCCTACGAGCAGTACTTC
CASSPGLAAYEQYF
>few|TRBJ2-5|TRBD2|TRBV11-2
TGTGCCAGCAGCTTCCCTAGCGGGGGGAGGGAGACCCAGTACTTC
CASSFPSGGRETQYF
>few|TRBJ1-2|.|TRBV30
TGTGCCTGGAGGGGTTACAGGGACGGCTACACCTTC
CAWRGYRDGYTF
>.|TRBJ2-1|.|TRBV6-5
TGTGCCAGCAGTTACTCAGGGTATGGCAATGAGCAGTTCTTC
CASSYSGYGNEQFF
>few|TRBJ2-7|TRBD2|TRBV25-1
TGTGCCACCGGGGGGACTAGCGGATACGAGCAGTACTTC
CATGGTSGYEQYF
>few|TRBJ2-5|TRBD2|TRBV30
TGTGCCTGGGGACTAGCGGGGGGAGAGACCCAGTACTTC
CAWGLAGGETQYF
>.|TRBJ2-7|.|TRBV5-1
TGCGCCAGCAGCTCGCAGGGCTACGAGCAGTACTTC
CASSSQGYEQYF
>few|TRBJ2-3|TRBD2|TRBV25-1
TGTGCCAGCAGCGGGACTAGCGCCGGCACAGATACGCAGTATTTT
CASSGTSAGTDTQYF
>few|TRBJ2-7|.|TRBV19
TGTGCCAGTAGGCCAACCGGACAGCCCTACTACGAGCAGTACTTC
CASRPTGQPYYEQYF
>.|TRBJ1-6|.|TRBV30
TGTGCCTGGGAGAGAGGGACCCGGAAGGGGGAAAAGCCCCTCCACTTT
CAWERGTRKGEKPLHF
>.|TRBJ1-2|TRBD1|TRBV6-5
TGTGCCAGCGGCGATAAAACAGGGGGCGATGATGGCTACACCTTC
CASGDKTGGDDGYTF
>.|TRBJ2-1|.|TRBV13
TGTGCCACCACAGGACGTTGGAAAGAAGGAGGTGAGCAGTTCTTC
CATTGRWKEGGEQFF
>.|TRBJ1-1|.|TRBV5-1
TGCGCCAGCAGCTTGGAGAGCAGGAACACTGAAGCTTTCTTT
CASSLESRNTEAFF
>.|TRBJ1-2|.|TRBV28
TGTGCCAGCAGTTTGGGGCCTTATGGCTACACCTTC
CASSLGPYGYTF
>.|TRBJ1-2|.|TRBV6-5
TGTGCCAGCAGTTACTCTGGGACGGCCCGCGATGGCTACACCTTC
CASSYSGTARDGYTF
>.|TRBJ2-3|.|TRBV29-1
TGCAGCGTAAGACCCCATAAGGGGAGAGTGGCAGATACGCAGTATTTT
CSVRPHKGRVADTQYF
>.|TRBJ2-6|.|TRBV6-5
TGTGCCAGCAGTTACGAGGGGTCCGGGGCCAACGTCCTGACTTTC
CASSYEGSGANVLTF
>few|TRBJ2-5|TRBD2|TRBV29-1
TGCAGCGCCCAGACGGGCCGAGGGGTCGGGGGGGAGACCCAGTACTTC
CSAQTGRGVGGETQYF
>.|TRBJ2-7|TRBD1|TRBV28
TGTGCCAGCAGTTTGGGACAGGCTGCCTACGAGCAGTACTTC
CASSLGQAAYEQYF
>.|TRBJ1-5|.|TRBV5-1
TGCGCCAGCAGCTTGGATCACCTCGGCAGGGGTCAGCCCCAGCATTTT
CASSLDHLGRGQPQHF
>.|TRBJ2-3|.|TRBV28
TGTGCCAGCAGTCCGGGACTCCTGGGCACAGATACGCAGTATTTT
CASSPGLLGTDTQYF
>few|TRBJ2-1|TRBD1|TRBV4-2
TGTGCCAGCAGCCTCCGGGACAGAGGGTTCAATGAGCAGTTCTTC
CASSLRDRGFNEQFF
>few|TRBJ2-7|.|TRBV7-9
TGTGCCAGCAGCGCCCGGGGAGGAGGCGAGCAGTACTTC
CASSARGGGEQYF
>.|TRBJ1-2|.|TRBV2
TGTGCCAGCAGTGAAGGCAGCTATGGCTACACCTTC
CASSEGSYGYTF
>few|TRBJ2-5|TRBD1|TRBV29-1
TGCAGCGTATCGACAGGGGCTGTTTGGGAGACCCAGTACTTC
CSVSTGAVWETQYF
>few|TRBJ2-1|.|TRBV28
TGTGCCAGCAGCCCAGGGGGGACCTACAATGAGCAGTTCTTC
CASSPGGTYNEQFF
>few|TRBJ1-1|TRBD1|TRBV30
TGTGCCTGGAGTGTGGACAGGGTGAACACTGAAGCTTTCTTT
CAWSVDRVNTEAFF
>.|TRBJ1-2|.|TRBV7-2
TGTGCCAGCAGCTTAGCAGGTAGCGGCTACACCTTC
CASSLAGSGYTF
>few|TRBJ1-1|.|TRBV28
TGTGCCAGCAGTCCACCCGTACCTCTGACCGGGGAATTT
CASSPPVPLTGEF
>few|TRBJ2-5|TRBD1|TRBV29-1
TGCAGCGTTGCCCGGACAGGGGCGGGAGAGACCCAGTACTTC
CSVARTGAGETQYF
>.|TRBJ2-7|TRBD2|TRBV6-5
TGTGCCAGCAGTCCGACTAGCGGGCGTCTCTACGAGCAGTACTTC
CASSPTSGRLYEQYF
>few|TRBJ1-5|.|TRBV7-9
TGTGCCAGCAGCTCCTGGGACGGTAGCAATCAGCCCCAGCATTTT
CASSSWDGSNQPQHF
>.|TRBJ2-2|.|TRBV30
TGTGCCTGGAGACGGGACGAGTACGGGGAGCTGTTTTTT
CAWRRDEYGELFF
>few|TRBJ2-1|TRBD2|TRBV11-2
TGTGCCAGCAGCTTAGGCGGGGTAGCGGGAGTATCCAATGAGCAGTTCTTC
CASSLGGVAGVSNEQFF
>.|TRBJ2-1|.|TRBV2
TGTGCCAGCAGTGCGGGACCTGACAATGAGCAGTTCTTC
CASSAGPDNEQFF
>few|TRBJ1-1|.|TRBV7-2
TGTGCCAGCAGCTTACGCGGGACAAGGACGGCTGAAGCTTTCTTT
CASSLRGTRTAEAFF